Following are 30 T cell receptor beta chains from one sample sequenced in a study of CD4 T cells in relation to SARS-CoV-2 and coronaviruses. The method was immunoSEQ multiplex PCR; TCRdb's version includes in-frame clones alone and lacks a portion of them. The table includes 24,000 or so clones, about four fifths detected once. These TCRs are of unknown antigen specificity. CD4+ T cells from unexposed donors were obtained before the COVID-19 pandemic (2011-2018). CD4+ T cells were isolated from the cells after less than 13 days of culture. Sequences were obtained from CD4+ T cells from PBMCs, cultured in vitro. These receptors originate from a human donor in good health.

The chain has TRBV19 and TRBJ1-5; TRBD1 aligns across 9 bases. V trimming: 7 bases; J trimming: 4 bases; junction bases outside the gene matches: 8. This CDR3 has 15 residues. In germline, CDR1 is LNHDA, CDR2 SQIVND (reference sequence). The DNA for the CDR3 is TGTGCCAGTACTACCCTGGACAGGGGTAATCAGCCCCAGCATTTT. This encodes CASTTLDRGNQPQHF.

V and J are TRBV5-1 and TRBJ2-6; D gene unclear. The germline V gene has CDR1 SGHRS and CDR2 YFSETQ. CDR3 length equals 17 residues. With 6 bases removed from V and 0 bases from J, the gap between germline ends came to 16 bases. The CDR3 is CASTTTQTYSGANVLTF. The CDR3 DNA follows: TGCGCCAGCACCACAACGCAAACGTACTCTGGGGCCAACGTCCTGACTTTC.

V and J are TRBV6-6 and TRBJ1-5; D gene unclear. The CDR3 has 12 residues. Germline CDR1 reads MNHNY; CDR2 reads SVGAGI (reference sequence). The V gene lost 6 bases and the J gene lost 6 bases, with 9 bases spanning the gap. Here the CDR3 DNA reads TGTGCCAGCAGAAAGCCCCCTCAGCCCCAGCATTTT. Encoded protein: CASRKPPQPQHF.

The rearrangement links TRBV24-1 to TRBJ2-7, with a weak D call TRBD2 (5 bases). Per the germline V gene, CDR1 is KGHDR and CDR2 is SFDVKD. The CDR3 sequence is 13 residues long. Trimming cost V 2 bases and J 3 bases, with 7 bases left between them. CDR3 sequence: CATSDSGIYEQYF. The CDR3 region has the DNA TGTGCCACCAGTGATTCCGGGATCTACGAGCAGTACTTC.

This clone was observed a few times. The V and J genes are TRBV27 and TRBJ2-7, with TRBD1 matching over 7 bases. This CDR3 spans 13 amino acids. In germline, CDR1 is MNHEY, CDR2 SMNVEV (reference sequence). With 5 bases clipped from V and 2 bases from J, the junction kept 3 bases outside the gene matches. The CDR3 DNA reads TGTGCCAGCAGTCATGGGACAGCCTACGAGCAGTACTTC. This encodes CASSHGTAYEQYF.

CDR3 nucleotides: TGCGCCAGCAGCCGAGAATATCTCAGGGGGCCAAACTATGGCTACACCTTC. Translated, it gives CASSREYLRGPNYGYTF. The chain carries TRBV4-1 and TRBJ1-2; 8 bases are shared with TRBD1. The germline V gene encodes CDR1 MGHRA and CDR2 YSYEKL. This CDR3 contains 17 residues. Losses at the gene ends were 4 bases for V and 2 bases for J; bases not matched to a gene: 12.

The chain couples TRBV5-1 to TRBJ1-6; 7 positions match TRBD1. The ends lost 2 bases at V and 7 bases at J; junction bases unmatched: 6. This CDR3 has 15 amino acids. CDR1 and CDR2 (germline): SGHRS, YFSETQ. The CDR3: CASSFTGEGNSPLHF. CDR3 sequence (DNA): TGCGCCAGCAGCTTTACAGGGGAGGGAAATTCACCCCTCCACTTT.

The chain uses TRBV24-1 and TRBJ2-1; 14 bases fit TRBD2. CDR3 size: 15 residues. With 4 bases clipped from V and 9 bases from J, the junction kept 4 bases outside the gene matches. CDR1 KGHDR and CDR2 SFDVKD come from the germline V gene. DNA of the CDR3: TGTGCCACCAGTGAAGAGACTAGCGGGAGGGGTGAGCAGTTCTTC. Translated, it gives CATSEETSGRGEQFF.

Here the CDR3 reads CASSSRTGTGDEKLFF. The CDR3 nucleotides are TGTGCCAGTAGTTCGCGAACCGGGACAGGGGATGAAAAACTGTTTTTT. V is TRBV19 and J is TRBJ1-4, with TRBD1 identical over 10 bases. The V segment lost 5 bases and the J segment 6 bases; nucleotides outside the gene matches: 9. CDR1 is LNHDA, CDR2 SQIVND, per germline (reference sequence). The CDR3 runs to 16 residues.

The chain combines TRBV2 with TRBJ1-4; a weak D match, TRBD1 (6 bases). Trimming stripped 6 bases from V and 8 bases from J, with 13 bases between. CDR3 size: 13 residues. From germline, CDR1 is SNHLY and CDR2 FYNNEI. In nucleotides, the CDR3 is TGTGCCAGCAGGGCGGGGGCTTGGGAAAAACTGTTTTTT. Translation: CASRAGAWEKLFF.

This chain joins TRBV4-1 and TRBJ2-5; 8 bases line up with TRBD2. There are 16 residues in the CDR3. The J segment lost 5 bases and the V segment lost 0 bases, leaving 8 bases of the junction unmatched. Per germline, CDR1 MGHRA and CDR2 YSYEKL. CDR3 amino acids: CASSQDAGTRFETQYF. The DNA of the CDR3 is TGCGCCAGCAGCCAAGACGCCGGGACTAGGTTTGAGACCCAGTACTTC.

The chain joins TRBV5-1 to TRBJ2-7, with D unclear. CDR3 size: 13 residues. The V end lost 3 bases, the J end lost 3 bases, and 10 bases lay between the germline ends. Germline CDR1 is SGHRS and CDR2 is YFSETQ. The CDR3 region has the DNA TGCGCCAGCAGCTCAGCCTCAGGCTACGAGCAGTACTTC. Translating it yields CASSSASGYEQYF.

The chain joins TRBV11-2 to TRBJ2-4, with D possibly being TRBD2 (6 bases). This CDR3 is built from 19 residues. Germline V lookup: CDR1 SGHAT, CDR2 FQNNGV. V lost 4 bases, J lost 0 bases, and 22 bases lay in between. The CDR3 sequence is CASSSGDPTGPRAKNIQYF. The CDR3 DNA sequence: TGTGCCAGCAGCTCGGGAGATCCAACCGGGCCCCGAGCCAAAAACATTCAGTACTTC.

J is TRBJ2-1 and V is TRBV19, with 7 bases matching TRBD2. CDR1 and CDR2 (germline): LNHDA, SQIVND (reference sequence). V was clipped by 7 bases and J by 13 bases; unmatched bases: 19. The CDR3 runs to 15 residues. The CDR3, as DNA: TGTGCCAGTACATTTGGTCTGCGATGGGGGGGAGAACAGTTCTTC. This gives the protein CASTFGLRWGGEQFF.

This clone occurred a few times. V and J are TRBV11-2 and TRBJ2-3, with D unclear. CDR3 length equals 13 residues. Trimming took off 3 bases at V and 4 bases at J, with 8 bases between the two ends. Germline V gives CDR1 SGHAT, CDR2 FQNNGV. The CDR3: CASSFGRSDTQYF. CDR3 DNA: TGTGCCAGCAGCTTTGGGCGTTCAGATACGCAGTATTTT.

The genes are TRBV19 and TRBJ2-2, with 7 bases fitting TRBD1. CDR3 size: 17 residues. Germline V gene sequence: CDR1 LNHDA, CDR2 SQIVND (reference sequence). Trimming took 7 bases from V and 4 from J; bases not matched to a gene: 15. The CDR3 is CASTPGRDRIFTGELFF. The DNA for the CDR3 is TGTGCCAGTACCCCCGGCCGGGACAGAATATTCACCGGGGAGCTGTTTTTT.

The V gene is TRBV27, the J gene TRBJ2-7; 9 nucleotides match TRBD1. This CDR3 has 16 residues. J was trimmed by 2 bases and V by 5 bases; bases with no gene match: 10. CDR1 is MNHEY, CDR2 SMNVEV, per germline (reference sequence). The CDR3 spells CASSPGTGQGPYEQYF. CDR3 DNA: TGTGCCAGCAGTCCGGGAACGGGACAGGGCCCCTACGAGCAGTACTTC.

This clone was recorded once. The chain is built from TRBV12-5 and TRBJ1-2; D is unresolved. Germline V CDR1 and CDR2: LGHNT, FRNRAP. V shed 0 bases and J shed 2 bases, with 13 bases lying between them. CDR3 length: 16 amino acids. CDR3 DNA sequence: TGTGCTAGTGGTTTGGTGATTGGGCAGGAAAACTATGGCTACACCTTC. Translating it yields CASGLVIGQENYGYTF.

The J gene is TRBJ2-1, the V gene TRBV7-9, with D perhaps assigned TRBD1 or TRBD2 (5 bases each). Germline V CDR1 and CDR2: SEHNR, FQNEAQ (reference sequence). V was trimmed by 4 bases and J by 0 bases, leaving 10 bases between them. There are 15 residues in the CDR3. CDR3 bases: TGTGCCAGCAGCTCCGGGACCCACTCCTACAATGAGCAGTTCTTC. Translated, it gives CASSSGTHSYNEQFF.

This clone was seen a handful of times. V gene TRBV2 combines with J gene TRBJ2-7, with D unclear. The CDR3 loop spans 12 amino acids. Trimming cost V 6 bases and J 2 bases, with 8 bases left between them. The V gene's germline CDR1 is SNHLY and CDR2 FYNNEI. CDR3 sequence reads: CASSREPYEQYF. CDR3 in DNA: TGTGCCAGCAGCCGCGAACCCTACGAGCAGTACTTC.

The genes are TRBV9 and TRBJ1-2; D gene ambiguous. The CDR3 spans 15 residues. V was trimmed by 4 bases and J by 0 bases, leaving 13 bases between them. Germline V CDR1 and CDR2: SGDLS, YYNGEE. For the CDR3, the DNA is TGTGCCAGCAGCCCCTCCCAGAAAGCTAACTATGGCTACACCTTC. Translating gives CASSPSQKANYGYTF. The full variable domain, its missing parts supplied by reference TRBV9 and TRBJ1-2, is DSGVTQTPKHLITATGQRVTLRCSPRSGDLSVYWYQQSLDQGLQFLIQYYNGEERAKGNILERFSAQQFPDLHSELNLSSLELGDSALYFCASSPSQKANYGYTFGSGTRLTVV.

CDR3: CASSMTGDFTGELFF. Here the CDR3 DNA reads TGTGCCAGCTCAATGACAGGGGACTTCACCGGGGAGCTGTTTTTT. The chain is built from TRBV18 and TRBJ2-2, with 8 bases matching TRBD1. J gave up 4 bases and V 5 bases, and 6 bases lay outside the gene matches. CDR3 size: 15 residues. Germline V gene data show CDR1 as KGHSH and CDR2 as LQKENI. Full variable domain (missing parts from reference TRBV18 and TRBJ2-2): NAGVMQNPRHLVRRRGQEARLRCSPMKGHSHVYWYRQLPEEGLKFMVYLQKENIIDESGMPKERFSAEFPKEGPSILRIQQVVRGDSAAYFCASSMTGDFTGELFFGEGSRLTVL.

This chain joins TRBV11-1 and TRBJ2-1, with D unclear. The ends were cut back, 1 base at V and 10 bases at J, with 14 bases in the middle. Looked up from germline, CDR1 is SGHAT and CDR2 is FQDESV (reference sequence). This CDR3 comprises 14 residues. The CDR3 protein is CASSLGQLIMEQFF. The CDR3 DNA reads as TGTGCCAGCAGCTTAGGTCAGCTAATAATGGAGCAGTTCTTC.

The chain combines TRBV2 with TRBJ2-7; 7 positions match TRBD1. J was trimmed by 0 bases and V by 7 bases; bases with no gene match: 6. The length of the CDR3 is 14 residues. The germline gives CDR1 SNHLY, CDR2 FYNNEI. In DNA, the CDR3 is TGTGCCAGCAACGACAGGGCGGGCTCCTACGAGCAGTACTTC. Translation gives CASNDRAGSYEQYF.

A single count supports this clone. CDR3 DNA sequence: TGCAGTGCTAGTCTAGCGGGAGCAGGGGAGCAGTACTTC. Its protein is CSASLAGAGEQYF. The rearrangement joins TRBV20-1 to TRBJ2-7; 10 bases map to TRBD2. This CDR3 is 13 amino acids long. Germline values: CDR1 DFQATT, CDR2 SNEGSKA (reference sequence). V gave up 3 bases and J gave up 7 bases; unmatched junction bases: 6.

In this sample, this clone turned up once. The chain recombines TRBV27 with TRBJ1-4; possibly TRBD1 for D (6 bases). Germline CDR1 and CDR2: MNHEY and SMNVEV (reference sequence). This CDR3 spans 14 amino acids. Trimming removed 3 bases at V and 7 bases at J, with 12 bases between. CDR3: CASSFQGRAEKLFF. CDR3 in DNA: TGTGCCAGCAGTTTTCAGGGGCGGGCTGAAAAACTGTTTTTT. Complete variable domain (other parts from reference TRBV27 and TRBJ1-4): EAQVTQNPRYLITVTGKKLTVTCSQNMNHEYMSWYRQDPGLGLRQIYYSMNVEVTDKGDVPEGYKVSRKEKRNFPLILESPSPNQTSLYFCASSFQGRAEKLFFGSGTQLSVL.

The table lists this clone with a few counts. The rearrangement joins TRBV7-7 to TRBJ2-1; 14 bases fit TRBD2. CDR1 and CDR2 from the germline V gene are SSHAT and FNYEAQ (reference sequence). Unmatched junction bases numbered 8, after V lost 5 bases and J lost 8 bases. The length of the CDR3 is 16 residues. CDR3 residues: CASSPGLAGAGYEQFF. Here the CDR3 DNA reads TGTGCCAGCAGCCCGGGACTAGCGGGAGCGGGGTATGAGCAGTTCTTC.

This clone was observed a single time. The chain recombines TRBV11-2 with TRBJ1-1; a possible D gene is TRBD1 (5 bases). The V and J ends lost 0 bases and 1 base respectively, with 12 bases between them. CDR1 is SGHAT, CDR2 FQNNGV, per germline. This CDR3 region has 16 residues. DNA of the CDR3: TGTGCCAGCAGCTTAGAAGAGGGGAGGAGGAACACTGAAGCTTTCTTT. This encodes CASSLEEGRRNTEAFF.

J is TRBJ1-3 and V is TRBV9; D not resolved. The V gene lost 3 bases and the J gene lost 0 bases, with 19 bases spanning the gap. The CDR3 has 18 residues. Germline V lookup: CDR1 SGDLS, CDR2 YYNGEE. The CDR3 protein is CASSEGPGWGLSGNTIYF. The CDR3 DNA sequence: TGTGCCAGCAGCGAGGGCCCCGGCTGGGGTCTCTCTGGAAACACCATATATTTT.

The chain recombines TRBV6-5 with TRBJ2-1; D is perhaps TRBD1 (5 bases). The length of the CDR3 is 14 residues. CDR1 is MNHEY and CDR2 is SVGAGI in the germline V gene. Trimming shortened V by 5 bases and J by 4 bases, and 12 bases separated the two germline ends. DNA for the CDR3: TGTGCCAGCAGTAGTGTTCAGGGATACAATGAGCAGTTCTTC. It encodes CASSSVQGYNEQFF.